This T cell receptor (beta chain) was captured in a study of blood T cell repertoires in COVID-19. Overall study: The samples span acute and convalescent COVID-19 from the United States, Italy and Spain. PBMCs, B-cell-depleted T cells, or T cells provided the cDNA or gDNA that made up the material.

This clone was counted a single time. Other DNA sequences in this specimen translate into the identical CDR3. In the original workflow: From reference gene primer amplification, estimates of nucleated cell counts were derived. Profiling relied on immunoSEQ multiplex PCR, and the TCRdb table lists in-frame clones only, not all of them. V and J calls and clone size come straight from that table; D and trimming were deduced from the DNA. The data hold about 310,000 clones, with about 90% observed a single time. Trimming at V came to 1 base and at J to 4 bases, leaving 2 bases not matched to a gene. The CDR3 consists of 15 residues. CDR1 MGHRA and CDR2 YSYEKL come from the germline V gene.

This TCR was sampled from a woman in her twenties or thirties with COVID-19, enrolled during active disease. The rearrangement joins TRBV4-1 to TRBJ2-3; TRBD2 agrees at 10 bases. The sample consisted of peripheral blood. The DNA of the CDR3 is TGCGCCAGCAGCCAAGGGCTAGCGGGAGCAGATACGCAGTATTTT. Its translation is CASSQGLAGADTQYF.